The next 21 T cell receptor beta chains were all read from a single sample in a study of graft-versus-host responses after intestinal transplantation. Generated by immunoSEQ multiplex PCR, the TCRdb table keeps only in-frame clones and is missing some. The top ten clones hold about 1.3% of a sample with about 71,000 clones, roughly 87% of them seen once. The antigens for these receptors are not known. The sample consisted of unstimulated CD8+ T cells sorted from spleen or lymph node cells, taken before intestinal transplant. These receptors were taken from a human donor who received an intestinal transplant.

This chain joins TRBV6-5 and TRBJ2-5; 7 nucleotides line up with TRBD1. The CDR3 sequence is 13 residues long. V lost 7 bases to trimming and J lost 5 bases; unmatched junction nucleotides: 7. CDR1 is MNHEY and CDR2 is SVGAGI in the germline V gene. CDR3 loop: CASTPTGSETQYF. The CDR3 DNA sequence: TGTGCCAGCACCCCGACAGGGAGTGAGACCCAGTACTTC.

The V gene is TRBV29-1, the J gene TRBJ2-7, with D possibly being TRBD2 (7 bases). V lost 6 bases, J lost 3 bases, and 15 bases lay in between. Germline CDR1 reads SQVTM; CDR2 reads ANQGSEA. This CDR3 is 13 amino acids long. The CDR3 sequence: CSVQGGGGYEQYF. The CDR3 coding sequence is TGCAGCGTACAAGGGGGGGGAGGCTACGAGCAGTACTTC.

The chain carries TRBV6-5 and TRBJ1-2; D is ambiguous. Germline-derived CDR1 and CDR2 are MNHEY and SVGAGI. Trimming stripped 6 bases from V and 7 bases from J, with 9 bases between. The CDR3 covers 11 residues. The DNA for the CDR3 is TGTGCCAGCAGGGGAGGGCTTGGCTACACCTTC. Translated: CASRGGLGYTF.

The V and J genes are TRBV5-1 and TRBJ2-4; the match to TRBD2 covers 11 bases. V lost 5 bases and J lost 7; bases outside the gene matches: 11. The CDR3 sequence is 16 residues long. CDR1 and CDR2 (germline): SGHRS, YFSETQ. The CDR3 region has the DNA TGCGCCAGCAGTAAGATTAGCGGGGGGGTCGGGAACATTCAGTACTTC. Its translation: CASSKISGGVGNIQYF.

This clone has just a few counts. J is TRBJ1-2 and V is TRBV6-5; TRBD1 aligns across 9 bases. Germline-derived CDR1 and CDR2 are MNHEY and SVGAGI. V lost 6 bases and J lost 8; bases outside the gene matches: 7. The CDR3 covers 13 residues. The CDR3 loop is CASRAGTGRGYTF. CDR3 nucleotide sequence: TGTGCCAGCAGAGCCGGGACAGGGAGGGGCTACACCTTC.

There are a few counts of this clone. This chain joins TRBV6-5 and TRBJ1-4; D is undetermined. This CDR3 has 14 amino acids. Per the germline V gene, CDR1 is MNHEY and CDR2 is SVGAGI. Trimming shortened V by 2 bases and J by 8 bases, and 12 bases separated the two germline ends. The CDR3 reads CASSYAQSFEKLFF. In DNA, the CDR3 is TGTGCCAGCAGTTACGCCCAGTCCTTCGAAAAACTGTTTTTT.

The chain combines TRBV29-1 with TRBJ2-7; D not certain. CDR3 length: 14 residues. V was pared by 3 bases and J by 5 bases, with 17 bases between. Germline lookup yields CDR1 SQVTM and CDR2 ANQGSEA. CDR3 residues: CSVEAPNHVHEQYF. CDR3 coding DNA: TGCAGCGTTGAGGCCCCGAATCATGTCCACGAGCAGTACTTC.

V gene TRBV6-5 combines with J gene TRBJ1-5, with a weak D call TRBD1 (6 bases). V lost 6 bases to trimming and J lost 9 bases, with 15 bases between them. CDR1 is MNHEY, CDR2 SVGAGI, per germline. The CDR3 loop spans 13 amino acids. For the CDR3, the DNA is TGTGCCAGCAGCTCGACAGGCAACGGGCCCCAGCATTTT. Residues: CASSSTGNGPQHF.

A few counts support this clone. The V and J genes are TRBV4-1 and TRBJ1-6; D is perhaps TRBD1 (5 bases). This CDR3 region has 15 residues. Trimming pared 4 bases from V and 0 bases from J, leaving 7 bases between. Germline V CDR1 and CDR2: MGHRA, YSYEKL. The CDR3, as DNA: TGCGCCAGCAGCCTACAGGTCTCCTATAATTCACCCCTCCACTTT. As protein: CASSLQVSYNSPLHF.

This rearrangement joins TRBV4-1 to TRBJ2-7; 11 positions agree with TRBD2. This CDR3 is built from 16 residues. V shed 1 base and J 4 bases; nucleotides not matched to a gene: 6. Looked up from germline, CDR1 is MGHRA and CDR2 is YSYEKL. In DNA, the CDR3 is TGCGCCAGCAGCCAAGTCCTAGGACTAGCGGGTTACGAGCAGTACTTC. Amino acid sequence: CASSQVLGLAGYEQYF.

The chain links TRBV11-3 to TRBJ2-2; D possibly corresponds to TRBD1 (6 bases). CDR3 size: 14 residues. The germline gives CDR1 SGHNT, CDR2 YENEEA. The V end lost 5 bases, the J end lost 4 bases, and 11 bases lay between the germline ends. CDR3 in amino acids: CASSKQGSTGELFF. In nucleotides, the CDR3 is TGTGCCAGCAGCAAACAGGGATCCACCGGGGAGCTGTTTTTT.

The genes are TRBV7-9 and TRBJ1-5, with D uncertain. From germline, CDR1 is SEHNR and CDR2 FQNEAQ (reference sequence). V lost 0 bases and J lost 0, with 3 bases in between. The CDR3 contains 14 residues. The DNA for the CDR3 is TGTGCCAGCAGCTTAGCGAGTAGCAATCAGCCCCAGCATTTT. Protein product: CASSLASSNQPQHF.

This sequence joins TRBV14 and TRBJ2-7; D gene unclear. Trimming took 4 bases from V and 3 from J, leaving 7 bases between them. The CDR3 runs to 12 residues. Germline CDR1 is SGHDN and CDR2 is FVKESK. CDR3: CASSPSDYEQYF. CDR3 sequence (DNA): TGTGCCAGCAGCCCTTCAGACTACGAGCAGTACTTC.

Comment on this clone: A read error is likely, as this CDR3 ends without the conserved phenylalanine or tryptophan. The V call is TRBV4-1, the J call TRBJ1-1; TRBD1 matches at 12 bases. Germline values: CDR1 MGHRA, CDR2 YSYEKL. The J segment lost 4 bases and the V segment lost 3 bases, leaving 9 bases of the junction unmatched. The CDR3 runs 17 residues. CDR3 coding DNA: TGCGCCAGCAGCCAGTTTGGGACAGGGGGCGGGTTCACTGAAGCTTTCCTT. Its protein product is CASSQFGTGGGFTEAFL.

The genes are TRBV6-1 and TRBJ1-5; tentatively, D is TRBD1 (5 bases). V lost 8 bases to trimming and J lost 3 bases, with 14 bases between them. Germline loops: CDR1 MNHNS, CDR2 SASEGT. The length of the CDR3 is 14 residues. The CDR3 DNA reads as TGTGCCAGCCAGGCAGGGCTATCCAATCAGCCCCAGCATTTT. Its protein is CASQAGLSNQPQHF.

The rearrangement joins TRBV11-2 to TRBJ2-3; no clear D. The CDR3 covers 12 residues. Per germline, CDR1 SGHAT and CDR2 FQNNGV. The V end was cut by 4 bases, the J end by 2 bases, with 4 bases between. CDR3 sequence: CASSSSTDTQYF. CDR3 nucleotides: TGTGCCAGCAGCTCTTCCACAGATACGCAGTATTTT. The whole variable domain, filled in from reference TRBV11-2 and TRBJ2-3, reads EAGVAQSPRYKIIEKRQSVAFWCNPISGHATLYWYQQILGQGPKLLIQFQNNGVVDDSQLPKDRFSAERLKGVDSTLKIQPAKLEDSAVYLCASSSSTDTQYFGPGTRLTVL.

The CDR3 bases are TGTGCCAGCAGCTTGGAAACAGGGATTGGTGGCTACACCTTC. Translation: CASSLETGIGGYTF. The rearrangement links TRBV5-4 to TRBJ1-2, with D possibly being TRBD1 (6 bases). V lost 0 bases and J 7 bases, leaving 13 bases between the germline ends. CDR1 is SGHNT and CDR2 is YYREEE in the germline V gene (reference sequence). CDR3 size: 14 residues.

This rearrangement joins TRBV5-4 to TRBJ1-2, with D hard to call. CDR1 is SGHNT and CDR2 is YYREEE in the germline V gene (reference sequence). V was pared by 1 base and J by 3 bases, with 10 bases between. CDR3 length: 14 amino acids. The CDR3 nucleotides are TGTGCCAGCAGCTTGTATGGAGAAGACTATGGCTACACCTTC. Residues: CASSLYGEDYGYTF.

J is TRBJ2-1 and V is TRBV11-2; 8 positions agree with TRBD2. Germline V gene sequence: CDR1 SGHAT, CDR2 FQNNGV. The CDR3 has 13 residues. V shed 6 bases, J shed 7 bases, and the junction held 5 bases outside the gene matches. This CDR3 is CASSGGGSNEQFF. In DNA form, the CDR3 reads TGTGCCAGCAGTGGCGGGGGGTCAAATGAGCAGTTCTTC.

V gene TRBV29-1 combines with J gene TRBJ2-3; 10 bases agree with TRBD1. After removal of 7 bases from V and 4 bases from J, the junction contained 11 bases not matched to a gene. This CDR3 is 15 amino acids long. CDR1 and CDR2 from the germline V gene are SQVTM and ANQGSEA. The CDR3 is CSAEGGTGVADTQYF. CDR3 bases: TGCAGCGCGGAAGGTGGGACAGGGGTTGCAGATACGCAGTATTTT.

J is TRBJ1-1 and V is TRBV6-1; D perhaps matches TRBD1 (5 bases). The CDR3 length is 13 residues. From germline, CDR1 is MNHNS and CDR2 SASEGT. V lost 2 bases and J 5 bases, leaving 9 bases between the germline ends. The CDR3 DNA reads TGTGCCAGCAGTGAACTGGGGCGGACTGAAGCTTTCTTT. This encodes CASSELGRTEAFF.